The 22 T cell receptor beta chains below all came from one sample that was sequenced in a study of T cell changes during pregnancy in multiple sclerosis. Sequencing was performed with immunoSEQ multiplex PCR; in TCRdb, only in-frame clones are kept and a portion is missing. The sample lists 35,000 to 50,000 clones, roughly nine tenths occurring once. Sequenced material: CD4+ T cells from peripheral blood mononuclear cells, taken in the third trimester of pregnancy. These receptors all come from a female donor in good health, enrolled as a control in a pregnancy study.

The V call is TRBV10-2, the J call TRBJ2-1; a possible D gene is TRBD2 (6 bases). This CDR3 is built from 17 residues. Germline V gene lookup returns CDR1 WSHSY and CDR2 SAAADI. V was cut by 0 bases and J by 0 bases, with 12 bases left in between. The CDR3 loop is CASSESHGGSSYNEQFF. Here the CDR3 DNA reads TGCGCCAGCAGTGAGTCTCACGGGGGTAGCTCCTACAATGAGCAGTTCTTC.

The J gene is TRBJ2-7, the V gene TRBV28; the match to TRBD1 covers 9 bases. The CDR3 totals 14 residues. The V and J ends lost 3 bases and 3 bases, in that order; junction bases with no gene match: 3. Per germline, CDR1 MDHEN and CDR2 SYDVKM. The CDR3 reads CASSFWTGVYEQYF. CDR3 in DNA: TGTGCCAGCAGTTTCTGGACAGGGGTCTACGAGCAGTACTTC.

The chain links TRBV19 to TRBJ2-7; 9 positions match TRBD1. The CDR3 has 15 amino acids. Germline V lookup: CDR1 LNHDA, CDR2 SQIVND (reference sequence). V lost 5 bases, J lost 3 bases, and 8 bases stayed unmatched. The CDR3 nucleotides read TGTGCCAGTAGTCAACCGGGACAGGGAGTCTACGAGCAGTACTTC. It translates to CASSQPGQGVYEQYF.

In this sample, this clone turned up once. The junction departs from the called germline gene at one end, perhaps through a read error. The chain links TRBV15 to TRBJ2-5; 13 bases align to TRBD2. Per the germline V gene, CDR1 is LNHNV and CDR2 is YYDKDF (reference sequence). This CDR3 spans 18 amino acids. The CDR3 here is CATSSPRTSGRSVRLSHF. The CDR3 DNA is TGTGCCACCAGCAGCCCGAGGACTAGCGGGAGATCGGTACGCCTAAGTCACTTC.

This chain connects TRBV28 to TRBJ1-3, with D unclear. CDR3 length: 16 amino acids. Trimming removed 3 bases at V and 2 bases at J, with 14 bases between. Germline CDR1 and CDR2: MDHEN and SYDVKM. CDR3 sequence: CASSFPLRHAGNTIYF. The CDR3 DNA is TGTGCCAGCAGTTTTCCCCTTAGACACGCTGGAAACACCATATATTTT.

The rearrangement joins TRBV5-6 to TRBJ2-7; D is unresolved. Trimming shortened V by 2 bases and J by 6 bases, and 9 bases separated the two germline ends. This CDR3 is 12 amino acids long. Germline V gives CDR1 SGHDT, CDR2 YYEEEE. CDR3 loop: CASSFSIGEQYF. The DNA for the CDR3 is TGTGCCAGCAGCTTTAGTATCGGCGAGCAGTACTTC.

The chain has TRBV4-1 and TRBJ2-7; 8 bases line up with TRBD1. Germline-derived CDR1 and CDR2 are MGHRA and YSYEKL. This CDR3 has 16 residues. Losses at the gene ends were 1 base for V and 5 bases for J; bases not matched to a gene: 10. The CDR3 DNA reads TGCGCCAGCAGCCAAGCGACTCGGACAGGGTCAAACGAGCAGTACTTC. This gives the protein CASSQATRTGSNEQYF.

The CDR3 sequence is CATQRASSYNEQFF. Written as DNA, the CDR3 is TGTGCCACCCAGCGGGCCAGCTCCTACAATGAGCAGTTCTTC. The genes are TRBV2 and TRBJ2-1, with a tentative D call TRBD2 (6 bases). The CDR3 has 14 residues. Looked up from germline, CDR1 is SNHLY and CDR2 is FYNNEI. The germline V and J ends were trimmed by 10 bases and 0 bases, with 13 bases remaining between them.

This sequence joins TRBV5-4 and TRBJ2-5, with a possible D match to TRBD1 (6 bases). The length of the CDR3 is 14 residues. V was clipped by 2 bases and J by 1 base, with 9 bases between them. Germline V gene sequence: CDR1 SGHNT, CDR2 YYREEE (reference sequence). CDR3 sequence: CASSLGGRQETQYF. The CDR3 DNA follows: TGTGCCAGCAGCTTAGGGGGACGCCAAGAGACCCAGTACTTC.

The chain uses TRBV5-8 and TRBJ2-3, with 10 bases lining up with TRBD2. Germline CDR1 and CDR2: SGHTS and YDEGEE. There are 16 residues in the CDR3. Germline trimming cut 4 bases from V and 4 bases from J; bases unmatched to any gene: 9. CDR3 DNA sequence: TGTGCCAGCAGCCTGGGGCTAGCGGGAGTAGCAGATACGCAGTATTTT. Its translation is CASSLGLAGVADTQYF.

V usage is TRBV15 and J usage is TRBJ1-4; 8 nucleotides line up with TRBD1. Losses at the gene ends were 3 bases for V and 8 bases for J; bases not matched to a gene: 8. The CDR3 covers 15 residues. The germline V gene has CDR1 LNHNV and CDR2 YYDKDF (reference sequence). The CDR3 here is CATSRSGTGGEKLFF. CDR3 in DNA: TGTGCCACCAGCAGGTCCGGGACAGGTGGGGAAAAACTGTTTTTT.

The chain carries TRBV30 and TRBJ1-2, with D uncertain. CDR1 is GTSNPN, CDR2 SVGIG, per germline (reference sequence). There are 14 residues in the CDR3. The ends were cut back, 2 bases at V and 4 bases at J, with 14 bases in the middle. In nucleotides, the CDR3 is TGTGCCTGGAGTCCCGAGGCGAGGAGCTATGGCTACACCTTC. It is translated as CAWSPEARSYGYTF. The variable domain in full, with the rest retrieved from reference TRBV30 and TRBJ1-2, is SQTIHQWPATLVQPVGSPLSLECTVEGTSNPNLYWYRQAAGRGLQLLFYSVGIGQISSEVPQNLSASRPQDRQFILSSKKLLLSDSGFYLCAWSPEARSYGYTFGSGTRLTVV.

A single count supports this clone. The chain uses TRBV5-1 and TRBJ2-2, with 8 bases lining up with TRBD2. The CDR3 sequence is 15 residues long. Germline V gene sequence: CDR1 SGHRS, CDR2 YFSETQ. The trim removed 4 bases at V and 3 bases at J, leaving 5 bases unmatched. As DNA, the CDR3 is TGCGCCAGCAGCACAGCGGGAGTCGACACCGGGGAGCTGTTTTTT. Translation gives CASSTAGVDTGELFF.

The chain recombines TRBV21-1 with TRBJ2-7; TRBD1 is the table's D call and was not checked against the DNA. TRBV21-1 represents a pseudogene. The CDR3 is made up of 16 amino acids. CDR3 residues: CASSKGGPPESYEQYF. The DNA of the CDR3 is TGTGCCAGCAGCAAAGGGGGGCCTCCCGAAAGTTACGAGCAGTACTTC.

V usage is TRBV5-6 and J usage is TRBJ1-3; D is unresolved. The germline gives CDR1 SGHDT, CDR2 YYEEEE. V was shortened by 0 bases and J by 2 bases, with 6 bases between the two germline ends. The CDR3 has 14 residues. Written as DNA, the CDR3 is TGTGCCAGCAGCTTGGCTATTACTGGAAACACCATATATTTT. It specifies CASSLAITGNTIYF.

This clone appeared a few times. The chain recombines TRBV6-5 with TRBJ1-5; maybe TRBD1 (6 bases). This CDR3 has 15 residues. CDR1 is MNHEY and CDR2 is SVGAGI in the germline V gene. V was pared by 6 bases and J by 1 base, with 13 bases between. The CDR3 reads CASSYTQGSNQPQHF. Here the CDR3 DNA reads TGTGCCAGCAGCTATACACAGGGCAGCAATCAGCCCCAGCATTTT.

The sample holds a few counts of this clone. V and J are TRBV5-1 and TRBJ2-5, with 8 bases lining up with TRBD1. This CDR3 spans 15 amino acids. CDR1 is SGHRS, CDR2 YFSETQ, per germline. The trim removed 0 bases at V and 4 bases at J, leaving 5 bases unmatched. The CDR3 reads CASSLAVDRGETQYF. The CDR3 DNA reads TGCGCCAGCAGCTTGGCAGTAGACAGGGGAGAGACCCAGTACTTC.

The chain has TRBV11-2 and TRBJ2-2, with D perhaps matching TRBD1 (5 bases). The CDR3 has 14 amino acids. Germline values: CDR1 SGHAT, CDR2 FQNNGV. V lost 6 bases to trimming and J lost 0 bases, with 8 bases between them. In DNA, the CDR3 is TGTGCCAGCAGGTTGACAGCGAACACCGGGGAGCTGTTTTTT. It yields the protein CASRLTANTGELFF.

This rearrangement joins TRBV27 to TRBJ2-7; no definite D call. This CDR3 is 16 amino acids long. Trimming left V 4 bases short and J 0 bases short, with 16 bases between. The germline gives CDR1 MNHEY, CDR2 SMNVEV (reference sequence). CDR3 region: CASSSEQTVSSYEQYF. The CDR3 DNA follows: TGTGCCAGCAGTTCGGAACAGACCGTAAGCTCCTACGAGCAGTACTTC.

This sequence joins TRBV15 and TRBJ1-3, with D perhaps TRBD1 (5 bases). The CDR3 covers 18 residues. V was trimmed by 4 bases and J by 2 bases, leaving 21 bases between them. Germline values: CDR1 LNHNV, CDR2 YYDKDF (reference sequence). CDR3 DNA: TGTGCCACCAGCATTGGGTGGGGACCCGGGGGGACTGGAAACACCATATATTTT. Its translation: CATSIGWGPGGTGNTIYF.

The chain combines TRBV28 with TRBJ1-1; D might be TRBD1 (6 bases). The CDR3 sequence is 14 residues long. Germline assignment: CDR1 MDHEN and CDR2 SYDVKM. The germline V and J ends were trimmed by 4 bases and 6 bases, with 15 bases remaining between them. This CDR3 reads CASSWTGTLPEAFF. CDR3 DNA: TGTGCCAGCAGTTGGACCGGGACATTACCTGAAGCTTTCTTT.

This rearrangement joins TRBV5-1 to TRBJ1-1; weak D call: TRBD1 (6 bases). V was clipped by 4 bases and J by 1 base, with 14 bases between them. The V gene's germline CDR1 is SGHRS and CDR2 YFSETQ. The length of the CDR3 is 15 residues. CDR3: CASSPLPGQNTEAFF. CDR3 DNA sequence: TGCGCCAGCAGCCCCCTCCCGGGACAGAACACTGAAGCTTTCTTT.